The 13 T cell receptor beta chains presented below share a single source sample, sequenced in a study of cytomegalovirus exposure and HLA in healthy donors. Measured with immunoSEQ multiplex PCR; TCRdb has only the in-frame clones, and not every one. The sample includes about 78,000 clones, 90% to 97% of them seen just once. The sequencing input was PBMCs. These receptors came from a man aged 18-30 years in good health and CMV-seropositive.

The chain joins TRBV11-3 to TRBJ2-2; tentative D call: TRBD1 (5 bases). The germline V and J ends were trimmed by 7 bases and 6 bases, with 15 bases remaining between them. Germline loops: CDR1 SGHNT, CDR2 YENEEA. The CDR3 loop spans 14 amino acids. The chain's CDR3 is CASTNQGAAGELFF. The CDR3, as DNA: TGTGCCAGCACTAACCAAGGGGCCGCCGGGGAGCTGTTTTTT.

The J gene is TRBJ1-2, the V gene TRBV6-5, with D perhaps TRBD1 (5 bases). Germline V lookup: CDR1 MNHEY, CDR2 SVGAGI. This CDR3 spans 14 amino acids. V lost 1 base and J lost 6, with 12 bases in between. CDR3 nucleotide sequence: TGTGCCAGCAGTTACTTGGGGGGGGAAGATGGCTACACCTTC. Translated: CASSYLGGEDGYTF.

The rearrangement uses TRBV29-1 and TRBJ1-3, with D possibly TRBD1 on 5 matching bases. This CDR3 has 15 amino acids. The V end lost 0 bases, the J end lost 0 bases, and 9 bases lay between the germline ends. CDR1 SQVTM and CDR2 ANQGSEA come from the germline V gene. CDR3 bases: TGCAGCGTTGAAGATATGACAGCCTCTGGAAACACCATATATTTT. It specifies CSVEDMTASGNTIYF.

This clone was seen once. This chain uses TRBV5-6 with TRBJ2-2; a weak D match, TRBD2 (7 bases). Looked up from germline, CDR1 is SGHDT and CDR2 is YYEEEE. The ends were cut back, 4 bases at V and 0 bases at J, with 16 bases in the middle. This CDR3 has 17 residues. The DNA for the CDR3 is TGTGCCAGCAGCCGGCGCGGGGGCCGAGCGAACACCGGGGAGCTGTTTTTT. It encodes CASSRRGGRANTGELFF.

The V gene is TRBV19, the J gene TRBJ2-5; 7 nucleotides agree with TRBD1. The CDR3 extends over 14 amino acids. Germline V gene sequence: CDR1 LNHDA, CDR2 SQIVND (reference sequence). J was trimmed by 2 bases and V by 10 bases; bases with no gene match: 10. The DNA for the CDR3 is TGTGCCACTAGATGGAAGGGGGCTCAAGAGACCCAGTACTTC. Protein sequence: CATRWKGAQETQYF.

This chain links TRBV9 with TRBJ1-1, with TRBD1 identical over 8 bases. The germline V gene has CDR1 SGDLS and CDR2 YYNGEE. Unmatched junction bases numbered 11, after V lost 6 bases and J lost 4 bases. The CDR3 runs to 15 residues. CDR3 DNA sequence: TGTGCCAGCAACCCATCCGGACAGGGACGCACTGAAGCTTTCTTT. Its protein is CASNPSGQGRTEAFF.

The chain employs TRBV6-6 and TRBJ2-7; the D gene is possibly TRBD2 (5 bases). V lost 6 bases and J 1 base, leaving 10 bases between the germline ends. CDR3 length: 13 residues. Germline CDR1 and CDR2: MNHNY and SVGAGI (reference sequence). The CDR3 reads CASSHSVSYEQYF. In nucleotides, the CDR3 is TGTGCCAGCAGCCATAGCGTGTCCTACGAGCAGTACTTC.

This clone has only one observation. The chain uses TRBV27 and TRBJ2-1; TRBD2 aligns across 7 bases. CDR1 is MNHEY and CDR2 is SMNVEV in the germline V gene (reference sequence). This CDR3 has 12 residues. The trim removed 5 bases at V and 10 bases at J, leaving 5 bases unmatched. The DNA of the CDR3 is TGTGCCAGCAGTACCCCAGCGGGGGAGCAGTTCTTC. It encodes CASSTPAGEQFF.

V usage is TRBV5-1 and J usage is TRBJ2-3; 7 nucleotides agree with TRBD1. The V and J ends lost 7 bases and 2 bases, in that order; junction bases with no gene match: 10. The CDR3 totals 15 residues. CDR1 is SGHRS and CDR2 is YFSETQ in the germline V gene. As DNA, the CDR3 is TGCGCCAGCGTAGAAGACAGGGCGAACACAGATACGCAGTATTTT. Its translation is CASVEDRANTDTQYF.

This clone came up once. The chain combines TRBV5-1 with TRBJ2-3, with D possibly TRBD1 on 6 matching bases. Trimming shortened V by 4 bases and J by 2 bases, and 11 bases separated the two germline ends. CDR3 length equals 14 residues. From germline, CDR1 is SGHRS and CDR2 YFSETQ. CDR3 residues: CASSGDTNTDTQYF. CDR3 in DNA: TGCGCCAGCAGCGGGGACACAAACACAGATACGCAGTATTTT. Looking up the rest from reference TRBV5-1 and TRBJ2-3 gives the full variable domain: KAGVTQTPRYLIKTRGQQVTLSCSPISGHRSVSWYQQTPGQGLQFLFEYFSETQRNKGNFPGRFSGRQFSNSRSEMNVSTLELGDSALYLCASSGDTNTDTQYFGPGTRLTVL.

This rearrangement joins TRBV15 to TRBJ1-4, with TRBD1 matching over 9 bases. CDR1 is LNHNV, CDR2 YYDKDF, per germline (reference sequence). V lost 4 bases to trimming and J lost 6 bases; unmatched junction nucleotides: 15. The CDR3 sequence is 18 residues long. This chain's CDR3 is CATSINRGQSPKDEKLFF. DNA of the CDR3: TGTGCCACCAGCATCAACAGGGGGCAGAGTCCGAAGGATGAAAAACTGTTTTTT.

This chain uses TRBV4-1 with TRBJ2-1; 8 positions match TRBD2. Germline values: CDR1 MGHRA, CDR2 YSYEKL. The junction had 4 bases not matched to a gene; V was cut back by 1 base and J by 2 bases. The CDR3 spans 16 residues. CDR3 DNA sequence: TGCGCCAGCAGCCAAGGTGGGACTAGGGCCTACAATGAGCAGTTCTTC. It yields the protein CASSQGGTRAYNEQFF.

This clone turned up a few times. The J gene is TRBJ2-7, the V gene TRBV10-3; TRBD2 aligns across 7 bases. The CDR3 is 15 residues long. Germline trimming cut 2 bases from V and 2 bases from J; bases unmatched to any gene: 6. The V gene's germline CDR1 is ENHRY and CDR2 SYGVKD. As DNA, the CDR3 is TGTGCCATCAGTGAGGGGACTACCTCCACCTACGAGCAGTACTTC. Translated: CAISEGTTSTYEQYF.